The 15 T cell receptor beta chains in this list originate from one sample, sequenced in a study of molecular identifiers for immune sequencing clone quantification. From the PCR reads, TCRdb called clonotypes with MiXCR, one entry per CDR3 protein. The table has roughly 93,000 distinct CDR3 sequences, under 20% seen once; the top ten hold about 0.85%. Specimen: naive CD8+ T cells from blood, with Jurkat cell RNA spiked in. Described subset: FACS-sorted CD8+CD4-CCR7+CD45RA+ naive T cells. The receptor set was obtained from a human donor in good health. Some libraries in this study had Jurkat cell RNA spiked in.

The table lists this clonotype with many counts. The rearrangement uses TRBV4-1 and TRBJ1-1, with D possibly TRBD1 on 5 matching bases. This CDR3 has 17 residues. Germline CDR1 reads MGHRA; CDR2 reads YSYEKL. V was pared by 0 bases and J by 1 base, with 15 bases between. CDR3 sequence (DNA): TGCGCCAGCAGCCAAGACTCTTCAGGGAAAGCGAACACTGAAGCTTTCTTT. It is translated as CASSQDSSGKANTEAFF.

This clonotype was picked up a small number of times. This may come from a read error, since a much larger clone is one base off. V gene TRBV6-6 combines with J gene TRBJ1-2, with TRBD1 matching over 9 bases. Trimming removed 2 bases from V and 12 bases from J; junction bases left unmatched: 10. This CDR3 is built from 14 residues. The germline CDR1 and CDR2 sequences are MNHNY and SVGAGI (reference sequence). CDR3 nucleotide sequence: TGTGCCAGCAGTTACATGGGACAGGGTACCGGCCACACCTTC. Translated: CASSYMGQGTGHTF.

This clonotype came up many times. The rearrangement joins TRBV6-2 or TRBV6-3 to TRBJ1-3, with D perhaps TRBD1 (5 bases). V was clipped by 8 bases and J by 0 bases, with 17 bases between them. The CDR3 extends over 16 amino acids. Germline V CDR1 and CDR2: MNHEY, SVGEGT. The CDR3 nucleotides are TGTGCCAGCTGCACAAGGGACGGCAGCTCTGGAAACACCATATATTTT. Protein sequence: CASCTRDGSSGNTIYF.

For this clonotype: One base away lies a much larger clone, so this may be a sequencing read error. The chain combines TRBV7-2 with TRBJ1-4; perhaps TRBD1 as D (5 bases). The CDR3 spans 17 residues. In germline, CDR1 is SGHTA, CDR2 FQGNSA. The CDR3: CASSLEGWGGVNEKLVF. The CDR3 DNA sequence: TGTGCCAGCAGCTTAGAAGGGTGGGGGGGTGTAAATGAAAAACTGGTTTTT.

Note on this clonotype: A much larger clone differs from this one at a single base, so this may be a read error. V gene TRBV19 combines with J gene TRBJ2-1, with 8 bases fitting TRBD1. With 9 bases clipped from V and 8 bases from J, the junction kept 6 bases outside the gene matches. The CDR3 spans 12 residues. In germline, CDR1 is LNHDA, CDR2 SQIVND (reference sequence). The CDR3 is CASRTGYDEQFF. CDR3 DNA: TGTGCCAGCCGGACAGGGTACGATGAGCAGTTCTTC.

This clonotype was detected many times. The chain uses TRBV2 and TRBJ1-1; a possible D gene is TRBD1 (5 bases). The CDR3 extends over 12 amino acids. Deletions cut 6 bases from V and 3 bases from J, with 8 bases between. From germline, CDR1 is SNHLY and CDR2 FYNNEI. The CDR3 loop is CASRSGHTEAFF. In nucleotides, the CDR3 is TGTGCCAGCAGATCAGGGCACACTGAAGCTTTCTTT.

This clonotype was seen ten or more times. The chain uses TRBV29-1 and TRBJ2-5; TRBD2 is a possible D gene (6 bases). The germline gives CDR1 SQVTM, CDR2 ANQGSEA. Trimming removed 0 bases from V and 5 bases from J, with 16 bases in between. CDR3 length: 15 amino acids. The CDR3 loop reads CSVEDPIAGMETQYF. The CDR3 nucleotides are TGCAGCGTTGAAGATCCGATTGCGGGGATGGAGACCCAGTACTTC.

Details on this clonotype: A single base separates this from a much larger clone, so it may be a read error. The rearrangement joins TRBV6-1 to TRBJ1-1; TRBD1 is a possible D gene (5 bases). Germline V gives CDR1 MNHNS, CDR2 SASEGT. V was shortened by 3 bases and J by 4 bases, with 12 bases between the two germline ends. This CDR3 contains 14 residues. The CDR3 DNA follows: TGTGCCAGCAGTGATTACAGTAGGGGCACTGAAGCTTTCTTT. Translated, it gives CASSDYSRGTEAFF.

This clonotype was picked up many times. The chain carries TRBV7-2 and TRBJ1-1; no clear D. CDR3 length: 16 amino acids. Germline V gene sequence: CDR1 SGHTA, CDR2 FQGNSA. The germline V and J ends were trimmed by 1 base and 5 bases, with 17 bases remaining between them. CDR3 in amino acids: CASSLVFARAGTEAFF. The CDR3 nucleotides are TGTGCCAGCAGCTTAGTATTTGCGCGGGCGGGGACTGAAGCTTTCTTT.

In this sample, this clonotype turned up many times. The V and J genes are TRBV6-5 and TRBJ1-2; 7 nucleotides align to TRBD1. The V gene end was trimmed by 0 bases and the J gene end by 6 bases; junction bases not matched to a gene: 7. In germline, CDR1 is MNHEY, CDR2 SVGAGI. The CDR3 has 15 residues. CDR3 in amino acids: CASSYSLQGDDGYTF. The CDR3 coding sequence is TGTGCCAGCAGTTACTCGTTGCAGGGGGACGATGGCTACACCTTC.

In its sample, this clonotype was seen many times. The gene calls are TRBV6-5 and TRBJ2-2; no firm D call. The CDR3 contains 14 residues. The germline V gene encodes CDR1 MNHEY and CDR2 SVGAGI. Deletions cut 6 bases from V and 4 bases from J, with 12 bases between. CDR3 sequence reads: CASSPTLGTGELFF. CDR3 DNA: TGTGCCAGCAGCCCGACCCTTGGCACCGGGGAGCTGTTTTTT.

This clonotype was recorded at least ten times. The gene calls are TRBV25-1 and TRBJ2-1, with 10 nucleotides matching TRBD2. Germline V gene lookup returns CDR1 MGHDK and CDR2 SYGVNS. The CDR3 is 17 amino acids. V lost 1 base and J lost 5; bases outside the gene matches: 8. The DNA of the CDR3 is TGTGCCAGCAGTGAATCCCCGACTAGCGGGTTCAACAATGAGCAGTTCTTC. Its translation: CASSESPTSGFNNEQFF. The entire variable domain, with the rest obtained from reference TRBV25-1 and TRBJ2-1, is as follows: EADIYQTPRYLVIGTGKKITLECSQTMGHDKMYWYQQDPGMELHLIHYSYGVNSTEKGDLSSESTVSRIRTEHFPLTLESARPSHTSQYLCASSESPTSGFNNEQFFGPGTRLTVL.

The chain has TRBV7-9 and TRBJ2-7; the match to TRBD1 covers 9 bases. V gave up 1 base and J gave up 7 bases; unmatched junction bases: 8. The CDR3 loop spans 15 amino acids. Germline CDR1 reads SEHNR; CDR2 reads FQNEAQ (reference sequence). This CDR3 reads CASSLGGTGNYEQYF. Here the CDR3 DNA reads TGTGCCAGCAGCTTAGGAGGGACAGGGAATTATGAGCAGTACTTC.

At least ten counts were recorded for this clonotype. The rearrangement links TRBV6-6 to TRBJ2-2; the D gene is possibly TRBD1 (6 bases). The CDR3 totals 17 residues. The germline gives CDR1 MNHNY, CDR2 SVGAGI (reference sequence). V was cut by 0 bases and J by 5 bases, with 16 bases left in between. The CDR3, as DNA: TGTGCCAGCAGTTACTCGAGACAGGATCAGACAACCGGGGAGCTGTTTTTT. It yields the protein CASSYSRQDQTTGELFF.

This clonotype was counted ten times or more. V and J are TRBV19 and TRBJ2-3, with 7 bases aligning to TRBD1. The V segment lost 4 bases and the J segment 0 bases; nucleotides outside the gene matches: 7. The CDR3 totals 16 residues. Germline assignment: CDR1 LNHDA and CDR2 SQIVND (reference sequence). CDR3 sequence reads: CASSTPFRGSTDTQYF. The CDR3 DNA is TGTGCCAGTAGTACCCCATTCAGGGGGAGCACAGATACGCAGTATTTT.